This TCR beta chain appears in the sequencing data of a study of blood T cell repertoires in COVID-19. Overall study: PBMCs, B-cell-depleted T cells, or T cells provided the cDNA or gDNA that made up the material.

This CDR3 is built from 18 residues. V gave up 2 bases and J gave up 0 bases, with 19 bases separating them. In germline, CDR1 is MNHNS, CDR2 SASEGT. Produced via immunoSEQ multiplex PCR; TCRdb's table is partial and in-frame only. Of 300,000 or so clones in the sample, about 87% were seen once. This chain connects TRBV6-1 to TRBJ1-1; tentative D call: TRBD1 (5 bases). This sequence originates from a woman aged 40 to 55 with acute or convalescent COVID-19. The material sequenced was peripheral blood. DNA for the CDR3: TGTGCCAGCAGTGAAAATCGGGGGGGTGGCGGTCTGAACACTGAAGCTTTCTTT. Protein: CASSENRGGGGLNTEAFF.